Listed below are T cell receptor beta chains from one sample, sequenced in a study of T cell repertoires in cytomegalovirus infection. Their antigen targets remain unknown. MiXCR was run by TCRdb on the reads, yielding one entry per CDR3 protein. The table records roughly 180,000 distinct CDR3 sequences, less than 25% of them present only once. The material was CD8+ T cells from cultured PBMCs, obtained from culture after CMV antigen stimulation. The receptors originated from a human donor in good health (CMV status not recorded). Some clones in this sample may be carry-over from other donors' samples. Both conserved end residues are part of each CDR3. A D gene is named only where the DNA matches it firmly. A clone size is listed for some rows: how often the clone was seen (once, few, many), or a class if it is expanded.

size: NA; V: TRBV5-1; D: TRBD1; J: TRBJ1-1; CDR3: CASSSVQGIGNTEAFF; DNA: TGCGCCAGCAGCTCGGTACAGGGGATTGGGAACACTGAAGCTTTCTTT
size: NA; V: TRBV7-6; D: TRBD2; J: TRBJ2-5; CDR3: CASSLRGLATKSQETQYF; DNA: TGTGCCAGCAGCTTAAGGGGACTAGCAACTAAAAGCCAAGAGACCCAGTACTTC
size: NA; V: TRBV15; D: NA; J: TRBJ1-1; CDR3: CATSRNPGADTEAFF; DNA: TGTGCCACCAGCAGAAACCCTGGCGCGGACACTGAAGCTTTCTTT
size: few; V: TRBV24-1; D: NA; J: TRBJ2-3; CDR3: CATSRSLADMQYF; DNA: TGTGCCACCAGTCGTTCGTTGGCCGATATGCAGTATTTT
size: NA; V: TRBV7-8; D: NA; J: TRBJ2-7; CDR3: CASSLAQTGYEQYF; DNA: TGTGCCAGCAGCTTAGCGCAGACAGGCTACGAGCAGTACTTC
size: NA; V: TRBV19; D: NA; J: TRBJ1-1; CDR3: CASTSRLILNTEAFF; DNA: TGTGCCAGTACCTCCCGACTCATCCTGAACACTGAAGCTTTCTTT
size: NA; V: TRBV5-1; D: NA; J: TRBJ2-5; CDR3: CASSPRTDSETQYF; DNA: TGCGCCAGCAGCCCGCGGACGGATTCCGAGACCCAGTACTTC
size: NA; V: TRBV28; D: TRBD2; J: TRBJ2-1; CDR3: CASSSFGLAGARSSYNEQFF; DNA: TGTGCCAGCAGCTCATTCGGACTAGCGGGGGCCAGGAGCTCCTACAATGAGCAGTTCTTC
size: few; V: TRBV7-2; D: NA; J: TRBJ2-3; CDR3: CASSFSDRIPGADTQYF; DNA: TGTGCCAGCAGCTTTTCAGACCGCATCCCAGGGGCAGATACGCAGTATTTT
size: few; V: TRBV7-8; D: TRBD2; J: TRBJ2-5; CDR3: CASSLDRVAGARHQETQYF; DNA: TGTGCCAGCAGCTTAGACCGCGTAGCGGGGGCGAGACATCAAGAGACCCAGTACTTC
size: many; V: TRBV7-2; D: NA; J: TRBJ1-4; CDR3: CASSLNGRGDSEEEKLFF; DNA: TGTGCCAGCAGCTTAAATGGCAGGGGCGACTCAGAGGAGGAAAAACTGTTTTTT
size: many; V: TRBV7-6; D: TRBD1; J: TRBJ2-6; CDR3: CASSVYGVTGGVSGANVLTF; DNA: TGTGCCAGCAGCGTGTATGGGGTGACAGGGGGCGTATCTGGGGCCAACGTCCTGACTTTC
size: few; V: TRBV7-6; D: TRBD1; J: TRBJ1-4; CDR3: CASSSPGTGGEKLFF; DNA: TGTGCCAGCAGCTCCCCCGGGACAGGGGGGGAAAAACTGTTTTTT
size: few; V: TRBV19; D: NA; J: TRBJ1-1; CDR3: CASGRDGRNTEAFF; DNA: TGTGCCAGTGGCAGGGACGGTCGGAACACTGAAGCTTTCTTT
size: few; V: TRBV12-3/TRBV12-4; D: TRBD1; J: TRBJ1-2; CDR3: CASSPRQGIAYGYTF; DNA: TGTGCCAGCAGTCCTAGACAGGGAATCGCCTATGGCTACACCTTC
size: medium-sized; V: TRBV7-4; D: NA; J: TRBJ2-3; CDR3: CASSLGPSSTDTQYF; DNA: TGTGCCAGCAGCTTAGGGCCCAGCAGCACAGATACGCAGTATTTT
size: NA; V: TRBV28; D: TRBD1; J: TRBJ2-2; CDR3: CASSPGRGPTRTGELFF; DNA: TGTGCCAGCAGTCCCGGTAGGGGGCCGACGAGAACCGGGGAGCTGTTTTTT
size: NA; V: TRBV10-3; D: NA; J: TRBJ1-1; CDR3: CAISESQGMNTEAFF; DNA: TGTGCCATCAGTGAGAGTCAGGGAATGAACACTGAAGCTTTCTTT
size: few; V: TRBV7-8; D: NA; J: TRBJ1-1; CDR3: CASSLGRTPRRTEAFF; DNA: TGTGCCAGCAGCTTAGGTCGGACACCTCGGCGGACTGAAGCTTTCTTT
size: many; V: TRBV7-9; D: TRBD1; J: TRBJ2-7; CDR3: CASSPRDSLYEQYF; DNA: TGTGCCAGCAGCCCCAGGGACAGCCTCTACGAGCAGTACTTC
size: few; V: TRBV7-8; D: NA; J: TRBJ1-5; CDR3: CASSTTDTSNQPQHF; DNA: TGTGCCAGCAGCACCACAGACACTAGCAATCAGCCCCAGCATTTT
size: many; V: TRBV7-9; D: NA; J: TRBJ2-2; CDR3: CASSPPLASGELFF; DNA: TGTGCCAGCAGCCCGCCTCTAGCGTCCGGGGAGCTGTTTTTT
size: many; V: TRBV5-5; D: NA; J: TRBJ2-5; CDR3: CASSFSPGLVETQYF; DNA: TGTGCCAGCAGCTTCTCACCGGGCTTGGTAGAGACCCAGTACTTC
size: NA; V: TRBV7-2; D: NA; J: TRBJ1-1; CDR3: CASSLAISNPEAFF; DNA: TGTGCCAGCAGCTTAGCGATCAGTAATCCTGAAGCTTTCTTT
size: NA; V: TRBV29-1; D: TRBD1; J: TRBJ2-7; CDR3: CSVPTGNSYEQYF; DNA: TGCAGCGTTCCGACAGGGAACTCCTACGAGCAGTACTTC
size: NA; V: TRBV6-1; D: NA; J: TRBJ2-3; CDR3: CASSARALLTDTQYF; DNA: TGTGCCAGCAGTGCCCGGGCCCTTCTCACAGATACGCAGTATTTT
size: NA; V: TRBV12-3/TRBV12-4; D: TRBD1; J: TRBJ1-5; CDR3: CASSNTGVGNQPQHF; DNA: TGTGCCAGCAGTAATACAGGGGTGGGCAATCAGCCCCAGCATTTT
size: NA; V: TRBV9; D: NA; J: TRBJ1-3; CDR3: CASSVDGTSGNTIYF; DNA: TGTGCCAGCAGCGTAGACGGGACCTCTGGAAACACCATATATTTT
size: few; V: TRBV27; D: TRBD2; J: TRBJ2-1; CDR3: CASSFFRTSGGAWSYNEQFF; DNA: TGTGCCAGCAGTTTTTTTCGGACTAGCGGGGGGGCGTGGTCCTACAATGAGCAGTTCTTC
size: NA; V: TRBV6-6; D: NA; J: TRBJ2-1; CDR3: CASIQYNEQFF; DNA: TGTGCCAGCATCCAGTACAATGAGCAGTTCTTC
size: many; V: TRBV7-8; D: NA; J: TRBJ1-5; CDR3: CASSPGLNSNQPQHF; DNA: TGTGCCAGCAGCCCAGGGCTAAATAGCAATCAGCCCCAGCATTTT
size: NA; V: TRBV20-1; D: TRBD1; J: TRBJ1-6; CDR3: CSARPTAGTGRRNNSPLHF; DNA: TGCAGTGCTAGACCCACGGCCGGGACAGGACGGCGAAATAATTCACCCCTCCACTTT
size: NA; V: TRBV12-3/TRBV12-4; D: NA; J: TRBJ2-7; CDR3: CASSIGQYEQYF; DNA: TGTGCCAGCAGTATTGGACAATACGAGCAGTACTTC
size: NA; V: TRBV12-3/TRBV12-4; D: TRBD1; J: TRBJ1-3; CDR3: CASTWDRGNTIYF; DNA: TGTGCCAGCACCTGGGACAGGGGAAACACCATATATTTT
size: NA; V: TRBV6-5; D: NA; J: TRBJ2-1; CDR3: CASTRNNEQFF; DNA: TGTGCCAGCACTAGAAACAATGAGCAGTTCTTC
size: NA; V: TRBV7-2; D: TRBD2; J: TRBJ2-7; CDR3: CASSPIGSGAGDDEQYF; DNA: TGTGCCAGCAGCCCTATAGGGAGCGGGGCCGGGGACGACGAGCAGTACTTC
size: few; V: TRBV7-4; D: NA; J: TRBJ2-3; CDR3: CASSLAEGCRSTDTQYF; DNA: TGTGCCAGCAGCTTAGCGGAGGGGTGCCGAAGCACAGATACGCAGTATTTT
size: NA; V: TRBV12-5; D: NA; J: TRBJ2-5; CDR3: CASGLALRETQYF; DNA: TGTGCTAGTGGTTTGGCCTTGAGGGAGACCCAGTACTTC
size: NA; V: TRBV7-6; D: NA; J: TRBJ1-1; CDR3: CASSYSQGSEAFF; DNA: TGTGCCAGCAGCTACTCACAGGGCTCTGAAGCTTTCTTT
size: many; V: TRBV7-8; D: NA; J: TRBJ2-2; CDR3: CASSLYGTASGTGELFF; DNA: TGTGCCAGCAGCTTATACGGGACCGCGAGCGGCACCGGGGAGCTGTTTTTT
size: NA; V: TRBV11-2; D: NA; J: TRBJ2-1; CDR3: CASSPRVGSYNEQFF; DNA: TGTGCCAGCAGCCCGCGGGTGGGCTCCTACAATGAGCAGTTCTTC
size: NA; V: TRBV6-5; D: TRBD1; J: TRBJ1-3; CDR3: CASSIEGASGNTIYF; DNA: TGTGCCAGCAGTATTGAGGGGGCGAGTGGAAACACCATATATTTT
size: NA; V: TRBV2; D: NA; J: TRBJ1-5; CDR3: CASAPRQFNQPQHF; DNA: TGTGCCAGCGCTCCGAGACAGTTTAATCAGCCCCAGCATTTT
size: NA; V: TRBV7-2; D: TRBD2; J: TRBJ2-7; CDR3: CASSPRGDIAYEQYF; DNA: TGTGCCAGCAGCCCGCGGGGGGACATCGCCTACGAGCAGTACTTC
size: NA; V: TRBV27; D: TRBD1; J: TRBJ1-1; CDR3: CASSLSGTGNTEAFF; DNA: TGTGCCAGCAGTTTAAGTGGGACAGGGAACACTGAAGCTTTCTTT
size: few; V: TRBV7-9; D: NA; J: TRBJ1-1; CDR3: CASSNTRRKNTEAFF; DNA: TGTGCCAGCAGCAATACGAGACGGAAGAACACTGAAGCTTTCTTT
size: few; V: TRBV6-1; D: NA; J: TRBJ2-7; CDR3: CASSRDSGDEQYF; DNA: TGTGCCAGCAGTCGGGACTCTGGGGACGAGCAGTACTTC
size: NA; V: TRBV7-8; D: TRBD1; J: TRBJ2-5; CDR3: CASSSLDRGLETQYF; DNA: TGTGCCAGCAGCTCCTTGGACAGGGGGCTGGAGACCCAGTACTTC